This T cell receptor beta chain was obtained from a study of blood T cell repertoires in COVID-19. Background on the study: Sample material is recorded as cDNA or gDNA derived from T cells, B-cell-depleted T cells, or PBMCs.

Measured with immunoSEQ multiplex PCR; TCRdb has only the in-frame clones, and not every one. The table lists tens of thousands of clones, more than 70% of them singletons. After removal of 2 bases from V and 3 bases from J, the junction contained 4 bases not matched to a gene. Germline V gene lookup returns CDR1 KGHSH and CDR2 LQKENI. This CDR3 comprises 16 residues. This clonotype originated in a man between 45 and 60 years old with acute or convalescent COVID-19. Input material: peripheral blood. J is TRBJ1-2 and V is TRBV18; 12 bases fit TRBD1. This chain's CDR3 is CASSPGTGGADYGYTF. As DNA, the CDR3 is TGTGCCAGCTCACCAGGGACAGGGGGCGCGGACTATGGCTACACCTTC. Together with reference TRBV18 and TRBJ1-2, the CDR3 gives the full variable domain: NAGVMQNPRHLVRRRGQEARLRCSPMKGHSHVYWYRQLPEEGLKFMVYLQKENIIDESGMPKERFSAEFPKEGPSILRIQQVVRGDSAAYFCASSPGTGGADYGYTFGSGTRLTVV.